This TCR beta chain was sequenced during a study of beta chain features in type 1 diabetes. Every bit of the isolated RNA underwent reverse transcription, so sequencing read expressed TCRB transcripts. Clones were sequenced by immunoSEQ multiplex PCR, and TCRdb holds only the in-frame ones, with some missing. The data hold some 350,000 clones, with approximately 12% observed a single time. The CDR3 extends over 15 amino acids. V gave up 4 bases and J gave up 0 bases, with 10 bases separating them. The germline CDR1 and CDR2 sequences are SEHNR and FQNEAQ (reference sequence). About this clone: Its antigen is unidentified.

Broader study findings: There was a moderate but significant shortening of TCRB CDR3s in all four CD4+ subsets of Type 1 diabetes patients.

This TCR was recovered from a woman under 30 with type 1 diabetes. The rearrangement links TRBV7-9 to TRBJ1-3; no reliable D call. The sequencing input was naive CD4+ T cells from blood. CDR3 in DNA: TGTGCCAGCAGCTCTCCAGCGAGCTCTGGAAACACCATATATTTT. As protein: CASSSPASSGNTIYF.